The 28 T cell receptor beta chains given below trace back to one sample, sequenced in a study of siplizumab effects on memory and regulatory T cells. Measured with immunoSEQ multiplex PCR; TCRdb has only the in-frame clones, and not every one. The table has tens of thousands of clones, approximately 93% seen once. Sequencing was performed on CD8+ T cells sorted from blood. Receptors were obtained from a human donor in good health.

The chain employs TRBV9 and TRBJ2-5; D may correspond to TRBD1 or TRBD2 (6 bases each). In germline, CDR1 is SGDLS, CDR2 YYNGEE. The CDR3 covers 16 residues. V lost 7 bases, J lost 2 bases, and 21 bases lay in between. This CDR3 is CASGGGGDTLQETQYF. The CDR3 region has the DNA TGTGCCAGCGGAGGGGGTGGGGACACCTTACAAGAGACCCAGTACTTC.

Judged by abundance, this clone is large. This chain joins TRBV10-2 and TRBJ1-2; D ambiguous. Per germline, CDR1 WSHSY and CDR2 SAAADI. This CDR3 region has 14 residues. Between the trimmed V and J ends, which lost 4 bases and 8 bases, there was a span of 17 bases. The CDR3 loop reads CASSGGVLSGGYTF. The DNA of the CDR3 is TGCGCCAGCAGTGGGGGTGTGTTGAGTGGCGGCTACACCTTC.

The chain couples TRBV7-8 to TRBJ2-1; the match to TRBD2 covers 12 bases. Germline lookup yields CDR1 SGHVS and CDR2 FQNEAQ. This CDR3 region has 18 residues. J was trimmed by 0 bases and V by 3 bases; bases with no gene match: 6. CDR3 coding DNA: TGTGCCAGCAGCTTTCGGACTAGCGGGATGAGCTCCTACAATGAGCAGTTCTTC. It encodes CASSFRTSGMSSYNEQFF.

The gene calls are TRBV4-1 and TRBJ2-5; D is unclear. In germline, CDR1 is MGHRA, CDR2 YSYEKL. V lost 1 base to trimming and J lost 5 bases, with 14 bases between them. There are 15 residues in the CDR3. CDR3 nucleotides: TGCGCCAGCAGCCAAGTGTCAGGCGGCGAGGAGACCCAGTACTTC. It codes for CASSQVSGGEETQYF.

J is TRBJ2-7 and V is TRBV4-1; tentatively, D is TRBD1 (5 bases). The V gene lost 0 bases and the J gene lost 3 bases, with 12 bases spanning the gap. CDR3 length: 15 residues. The germline V gene has CDR1 MGHRA and CDR2 YSYEKL. CDR3 sequence reads: CASSQDPTRVYEQYF. Here the CDR3 DNA reads TGCGCCAGCAGCCAAGATCCAACCAGGGTCTACGAGCAGTACTTC.

J is TRBJ2-7 and V is TRBV7-9; 10 nucleotides line up with TRBD1. The germline CDR1 and CDR2 sequences are SEHNR and FQNEAQ (reference sequence). The CDR3 covers 15 residues. V gave up 7 bases and J gave up 5 bases; unmatched junction bases: 11. The CDR3 DNA sequence: TGTGCCAGCAACAATCCGGGGACAGGGGTCCACGAGCAGTACTTC. It yields the protein CASNNPGTGVHEQYF.

The chain carries TRBV19 and TRBJ2-2, with D tentatively TRBD2 (5 bases). The CDR3 contains 12 residues. Deletions cut 6 bases from V and 5 bases from J, with 7 bases between. CDR1 and CDR2 from the germline V gene are LNHDA and SQIVND (reference sequence). The CDR3: CASRPGTGELFF. CDR3 coding DNA: TGTGCCAGTAGACCGGGGACCGGGGAGCTGTTTTTT.

The rearrangement joins TRBV9 to TRBJ1-1, with 10 bases lining up with TRBD1. The CDR3 extends over 17 amino acids. V lost 0 bases, J lost 3 bases, and 8 bases stayed unmatched. Germline values: CDR1 SGDLS, CDR2 YYNGEE. The CDR3 nucleotides read TGTGCCAGCAGCGTAGTTCGTCGGACAGGGGGGGACACTGAAGCTTTCTTT. Translated, it gives CASSVVRRTGGDTEAFF.

The chain employs TRBV7-9 and TRBJ1-2; 7 bases are shared with TRBD1. Germline-derived CDR1 and CDR2 are SEHNR and FQNEAQ (reference sequence). The CDR3 consists of 13 residues. V lost 5 bases to trimming and J lost 7 bases; unmatched junction nucleotides: 7. Here the CDR3 reads CASSPETGFGYTF. For the CDR3, the DNA is TGTGCCAGCAGCCCAGAGACAGGGTTTGGCTACACCTTC.

The CDR3 region is CASSPGNEQFF. As DNA, the CDR3 is TGTGCCAGCAGCCCAGGCAATGAGCAGTTCTTC. This sequence joins TRBV9 and TRBJ2-1; no clear D. The CDR3 has 11 residues. Trimming left V 4 bases short and J 6 bases short, with 5 bases between. The germline CDR1 and CDR2 sequences are SGDLS and YYNGEE.

The rearrangement links TRBV7-3 to TRBJ2-2; D is perhaps TRBD1 (5 bases). V lost 0 bases, J lost 7 bases, and 6 bases lay in between. Germline values: CDR1 SGHTA, CDR2 FQGTGA. CDR3 size: 13 residues. CDR3: CASSLTGDGELFF. CDR3 DNA sequence: TGTGCCAGCAGCTTAACAGGGGACGGGGAGCTGTTTTTT.

The chain couples TRBV15 to TRBJ2-1, with D hard to call. CDR1 LNHNV and CDR2 YYDKDF come from the germline V gene (reference sequence). The CDR3 length is 16 residues. V was shortened by 9 bases and J by 0 bases, with 18 bases between the two germline ends. CDR3 residues: CATTVEESSSYNEQFF. CDR3 bases: TGTGCCACGACCGTTGAGGAGTCAAGCTCCTACAATGAGCAGTTCTTC. The whole variable domain, filled in from reference TRBV15 and TRBJ2-1, reads DAMVIQNPRYQVTQFGKPVTLSCSQTLNHNVMYWYQQKSSQAPKLLFHYYDKDFNNEADTPDNFQSRRPNTSFCFLDIRSPGLGDTAMYLCATTVEESSSYNEQFFGPGTRLTVL.

This chain uses TRBV10-3 with TRBJ1-1; D unresolved. Between the trimmed V and J ends, which lost 3 bases and 0 bases, there was a span of 5 bases. The CDR3 covers 13 residues. CDR1 and CDR2 (germline): ENHRY, SYGVKD. The CDR3 bases are TGTGCCATCAGTGAAATAGTGAACACTGAAGCTTTCTTT. Its protein is CAISEIVNTEAFF.

J is TRBJ2-1 and V is TRBV9; 8 bases map to TRBD2. Germline V gene lookup returns CDR1 SGDLS and CDR2 YYNGEE. V lost 0 bases and J lost 5; bases outside the gene matches: 1. The CDR3 covers 14 residues. The DNA of the CDR3 is TGTGCCAGCAGCGTAGCGGGAGGGCACAATGAGCAGTTCTTC. Protein product: CASSVAGGHNEQFF.

The chain recombines TRBV7-2 with TRBJ2-7; 12 bases match TRBD2. The CDR3 extends over 14 amino acids. In germline, CDR1 is SGHTA, CDR2 FQGNSA. The junction had 4 bases not matched to a gene; V was cut back by 5 bases and J by 5 bases. This CDR3 is CASSQGTSGHEQYF. The DNA of the CDR3 is TGTGCCAGCAGCCAGGGGACTAGCGGGCACGAGCAGTACTTC.

The genes are TRBV11-2 and TRBJ2-4; 9 bases align to TRBD2. Germline trimming cut 8 bases from V and 4 bases from J; bases unmatched to any gene: 12. The CDR3 has 16 residues. Germline V gene lookup returns CDR1 SGHAT and CDR2 FQNNGV. The CDR3 loop reads CASELLAGGLKNIQYF. DNA of the CDR3: TGTGCCAGCGAACTTCTGGCGGGAGGGCTAAAAAACATTCAGTACTTC.

The gene calls are TRBV5-4 and TRBJ2-7; the match to TRBD2 covers 9 bases. Germline loops: CDR1 SGHNT, CDR2 YYREEE (reference sequence). The CDR3 consists of 15 residues. Trimming removed 5 bases from V and 0 bases from J; junction bases left unmatched: 6. CDR3 protein: CASSTTSGASYEQYF. The CDR3 DNA is TGTGCCAGCAGTACGACTAGCGGAGCCTCCTACGAGCAGTACTTC.

J is TRBJ2-7 and V is TRBV19; 10 nucleotides agree with TRBD1. The germline V gene encodes CDR1 LNHDA and CDR2 SQIVND (reference sequence). V lost 6 bases and J lost 2; bases outside the gene matches: 4. The CDR3 totals 14 residues. The CDR3 reads CASSPGQGPYEQYF. The CDR3 DNA follows: TGTGCCAGTAGCCCGGGACAGGGGCCCTACGAGCAGTACTTC.

The chain employs TRBV5-1 and TRBJ2-7; D might be TRBD2 (5 bases). V lost 1 base and J 0 bases, leaving 11 bases between the germline ends. CDR1 is SGHRS, CDR2 YFSETQ, per germline. There are 15 residues in the CDR3. The CDR3 loop is CASSLRSGNSYEQYF. In DNA, the CDR3 is TGCGCCAGCAGCTTGAGGTCGGGGAACTCCTACGAGCAGTACTTC. Using reference TRBV5-1 and TRBJ2-7 for the parts outside the CDR3, the full variable domain is KAGVTQTPRYLIKTRGQQVTLSCSPISGHRSVSWYQQTPGQGLQFLFEYFSETQRNKGNFPGRFSGRQFSNSRSEMNVSTLELGDSALYLCASSLRSGNSYEQYFGPGTRLTVT.

The chain recombines TRBV7-8 with TRBJ2-2; maybe TRBD2 (6 bases). V was pared by 4 bases and J by 6 bases, with 18 bases between. CDR3 length equals 16 residues. Per germline, CDR1 SGHVS and CDR2 FQNEAQ. CDR3 coding DNA: TGTGCCAGCAGCTCACTCTCCGGGAGCCAGGCCGGGGAGCTGTTTTTT. Amino acids: CASSSLSGSQAGELFF. The complete variable domain, with remaining parts taken from reference TRBV7-8 and TRBJ2-2, reads GAGVSQSPRYKVAKRGQDVALRCDPISGHVSLFWYQQALGQGPEFLTYFQNEAQLDKSGLPSDRFFAERPEGSVSTLKIQRTQQEDSAVYLCASSSLSGSQAGELFFGEGSRLTVL.

V and J are TRBV15 and TRBJ2-3; D possibly corresponds to TRBD1 (5 bases). The CDR3 totals 14 residues. Per germline, CDR1 LNHNV and CDR2 YYDKDF (reference sequence). Trimming removed 5 bases from V and 1 base from J, with 10 bases in between. The CDR3 spells CATSPLGGTDTQYF. CDR3 nucleotide sequence: TGTGCCACCAGCCCCCTAGGGGGCACAGATACGCAGTATTTT. Based on the CDR3 plus reference TRBV15 and TRBJ2-3, the full variable domain is DAMVIQNPRYQVTQFGKPVTLSCSQTLNHNVMYWYQQKSSQAPKLLFHYYDKDFNNEADTPDNFQSRRPNTSFCFLDIRSPGLGDTAMYLCATSPLGGTDTQYFGPGTRLTVL.

V is TRBV27 and J is TRBJ2-7, with 8 bases aligning to TRBD1. V was pared by 5 bases and J by 1 base, with 4 bases of the junction left unmatched. CDR3 length: 14 residues. Germline-derived CDR1 and CDR2 are MNHEY and SMNVEV (reference sequence). CDR3 protein: CASSRQGPSYEQYF. In DNA form, the CDR3 reads TGTGCCAGCAGTCGACAGGGGCCATCCTACGAGCAGTACTTC.

The V and J genes are TRBV27 and TRBJ1-2; 7 nucleotides agree with TRBD1. The ends lost 4 bases at V and 7 bases at J; junction bases unmatched: 6. This CDR3 spans 13 amino acids. Per the germline V gene, CDR1 is MNHEY and CDR2 is SMNVEV (reference sequence). CDR3 residues: CASSYDRAGGYTF. CDR3 coding DNA: TGTGCCAGCAGTTACGACAGGGCGGGTGGCTACACCTTC.

This clone has a single count. J is TRBJ2-2 and V is TRBV29-1; D is unclear. There are 17 residues in the CDR3. Germline loops: CDR1 SQVTM, CDR2 ANQGSEA. The V gene lost 6 bases and the J gene lost 1 base, with 21 bases spanning the gap. CDR3 residues: CSVKDSNSEMNTGELFF. The CDR3 nucleotides are TGCAGCGTCAAAGACTCAAACAGCGAAATGAACACCGGGGAGCTGTTTTTT.

CDR3 sequence reads: CASRPLGDTQYF. The DNA of the CDR3 is TGTGCCAGCAGACCACTAGGGGATACGCAGTATTTT. The rearrangement uses TRBV14 and TRBJ2-3; the D gene is possibly TRBD2 (5 bases). Trimming took 6 bases from V and 6 from J, leaving 10 bases between them. CDR3 length: 12 residues. The germline CDR1 and CDR2 sequences are SGHDN and FVKESK.

This clone has just one count. The chain joins TRBV5-1 to TRBJ2-1, with TRBD1 matching over 7 bases. In germline, CDR1 is SGHRS, CDR2 YFSETQ. The CDR3 is 15 amino acids. With V trimmed by 9 bases and J by 5 bases, 14 bases remained unmatched. The DNA of the CDR3 is TGCGCCACCCGAGAATCGACAGGGATCAACAATGAGCAGTTCTTC. Protein sequence: CATRESTGINNEQFF. The full variable domain, with the rest looked up from reference TRBV5-1 and TRBJ2-1, is KAGVTQTPRYLIKTRGQQVTLSCSPISGHRSVSWYQQTPGQGLQFLFEYFSETQRNKGNFPGRFSGRQFSNSRSEMNVSTLELGDSALYLCATRESTGINNEQFFGPGTRLTVL.

The V gene is TRBV19, the J gene TRBJ1-1; unclear D gene. Between the trimmed V and J ends, which lost 4 bases and 5 bases, there was a span of 11 bases. There are 13 residues in the CDR3. Germline V gene lookup returns CDR1 LNHDA and CDR2 SQIVND (reference sequence). CDR3 in DNA: TGTGCCAGTAGTACAGAAGGTAGAACTGAAGCTTTCTTT. As protein: CASSTEGRTEAFF. Full variable domain (rest looked up from reference TRBV19 and TRBJ1-1): DGGITQSPKYLFRKEGQNVTLSCEQNLNHDAMYWYRQDPGQGLRLIYYSQIVNDFQKGDIAEGYSVSREKKESFPLTVTSAQKNPTAFYLCASSTEGRTEAFFGQGTRLTVV.

V is TRBV28 and J is TRBJ2-7; 7 nucleotides agree with TRBD1. V was pared by 4 bases and J by 3 bases, with 3 bases of the junction left unmatched. Per germline, CDR1 MDHEN and CDR2 SYDVKM. This CDR3 region has 13 residues. CDR3 region: CASSSRTGYEQYF. The CDR3 DNA is TGTGCCAGCAGTTCCCGGACAGGCTACGAGCAGTACTTC. The full variable domain, its missing parts supplied by reference TRBV28 and TRBJ2-7, is DVKVTQSSRYLVKRTGEKVFLECVQDMDHENMFWYRQDPGLGLRLIYFSYDVKMKEKGDIPEGYSVSREKKERFSLILESASTNQTSMYLCASSSRTGYEQYFGPGTRLTVT.